A single sample is the source of the 17 T cell receptor beta chains below, sequenced in a study of blood T cell repertoires in COVID-19 (dated by TCRdb to the early 2020s). The library was prepared using the immunoSEQ multiplex PCR assay. The immuneACCESS repertoire file appears here via TCRdb, limited to in-frame rearrangements. These files lack a portion of the clones; in checked studies, under half of the deficit traces to unresolved V genes, and the cause of the others is not known. Recorded for this sample are around 46,000 clones; roughly 86% of them occurred a single time. The ten largest clones add up to 15% to 20% of the sample. Source material: peripheral blood. The receptors stem from a man aged 55 to 69 with active or convalescent COVID-19.

This clone was seen only once. V and J are TRBV15 and TRBJ2-7; maybe TRBD1 (6 bases). CDR1 and CDR2 from the germline V gene are LNHNV and YYDKDF (reference sequence). This CDR3 contains 13 residues. Trimming shortened V by 3 bases and J by 4 bases, and 10 bases separated the two germline ends. The CDR3 here is CATSRDRGYEQYF. In DNA, the CDR3 is TGTGCCACCAGCAGGGACAGAGGGTACGAGCAGTACTTC.

The chain joins TRBV12-3 or TRBV12-4 to TRBJ1-6; D is unresolved. The CDR3 has 13 residues. V lost 5 bases, J lost 0 bases, and 2 bases lay in between. CDR3 bases: TGTGCCAGCAGTCTCTCCTATAATTCACCCCTCCACTTT. This translates into CASSLSYNSPLHF.

The V gene is TRBV18, the J gene TRBJ1-2; 7 nucleotides match TRBD1. CDR1 and CDR2 (germline): KGHSH, LQKENI. The CDR3 is made up of 16 amino acids. J gave up 0 bases and V 5 bases, and 9 bases lay outside the gene matches. CDR3: CASSSAGGLANYGYTF. CDR3 in DNA: TGTGCCAGCTCATCGGCAGGGGGGCTAGCTAACTATGGCTACACCTTC.

This clone occurred a few times. The chain combines TRBV30 with TRBJ2-7; tentatively, D is TRBD2 (5 bases). CDR1 and CDR2 (germline): GTSNPN, SVGIG (reference sequence). This CDR3 contains 12 residues. V lost 3 bases, J lost 2 bases, and 8 bases lay in between. The CDR3 region has the DNA TGTGCCTGGAGGAAGAGGGCCTACGAGCAGTACTTC. This codes for CAWRKRAYEQYF.

Concerning this clone itself: One end of the junction is discordant with germline, which a read error may explain. The chain is built from TRBV4-1 and TRBJ2-1, with D possibly matching TRBD2 (7 bases). The germline gives CDR1 MGHRA, CDR2 YSYEKL. The CDR3 has 14 amino acids. CDR3 amino acids: CASSQEPGGTVGIF. The CDR3 DNA follows: TGCGCCAGCAGCCAAGAACCGGGGGGCACTGTAGGGATCTTC.

There are a few counts of this clone. The V and J genes are TRBV18 and TRBJ2-7; TRBD1 is a possible D gene (5 bases). Germline-derived CDR1 and CDR2 are KGHSH and LQKENI. The V end was cut by 3 bases, the J end by 3 bases, with 6 bases between. The CDR3 is 12 residues long. In DNA form, the CDR3 reads TGTGCCAGCTCACCTGACAGCTACGAGCAGTACTTC. Residues: CASSPDSYEQYF. Variable domain in full (rest from reference TRBV18 and TRBJ2-7): NAGVMQNPRHLVRRRGQEARLRCSPMKGHSHVYWYRQLPEEGLKFMVYLQKENIIDESGMPKERFSAEFPKEGPSILRIQQVVRGDSAAYFCASSPDSYEQYFGPGTRLTVT.

V gene TRBV7-2 combines with J gene TRBJ1-2; possible D gene TRBD1, 6 bases. The germline gives CDR1 SGHTA, CDR2 FQGNSA. Trimming shortened V by 5 bases and J by 0 bases, and 13 bases separated the two germline ends. This CDR3 has 15 amino acids. The DNA for the CDR3 is TGTGCCAGCAGCAAAGGACAGACCGCTAACTATGGCTACACCTTC. Protein: CASSKGQTANYGYTF.

The chain couples TRBV7-2 to TRBJ1-3; the D is unclear. This CDR3 spans 13 amino acids. V was pared by 5 bases and J by 0 bases, with 5 bases between. Per germline, CDR1 SGHTA and CDR2 FQGNSA. The CDR3, as DNA: TGTGCCAGCAGCCTACGCTCTGGAAACACCATATATTTT. It specifies CASSLRSGNTIYF.

By sample fraction, this clone is medium-sized. The CDR3 loop is CASSRGDTQYF. The CDR3 DNA reads as TGTGCCAGCAGCCGGGGGGATACGCAGTATTTT. The rearrangement joins TRBV9 to TRBJ2-3; TRBD2 is a possible D gene (6 bases). The germline V gene encodes CDR1 SGDLS and CDR2 YYNGEE. The germline V and J ends were trimmed by 4 bases and 6 bases, with 6 bases remaining between them. The CDR3 consists of 11 residues.

CDR3 bases: TGTGCCAGCAGCTTAGGGACACCGATCTCTGGGGCCAACGTCCTGACTTTC. This translates into CASSLGTPISGANVLTF. J is TRBJ2-6 and V is TRBV7-2; D might be TRBD1 (5 bases). This CDR3 comprises 17 residues. Looked up from germline, CDR1 is SGHTA and CDR2 is FQGNSA. V lost 1 base and J 0 bases, leaving 10 bases between the germline ends.

The V and J genes are TRBV29-1 and TRBJ1-4; 8 bases are shared with TRBD1. V lost 6 bases and J lost 8; bases outside the gene matches: 8. The CDR3 runs to 13 residues. Per the germline V gene, CDR1 is SQVTM and CDR2 is ANQGSEA. The CDR3 DNA follows: TGCAGCGTCGCGACAGGGGCGGGCGAAAAACTGTTTTTT. Its translation is CSVATGAGEKLFF.

This clone showed up many times. This chain uses TRBV29-1 with TRBJ1-2; weak D call: TRBD1 (5 bases). The V end was cut by 7 bases, the J end by 0 bases, with 15 bases between. Germline loops: CDR1 SQVTM, CDR2 ANQGSEA. The CDR3 has 14 residues. The CDR3 nucleotides read TGCAGCGCTGCGACAGCCGAGTCTAACTATGGCTACACCTTC. It translates to CSAATAESNYGYTF. The whole variable domain, remainder taken from reference TRBV29-1 and TRBJ1-2, is SAVISQKPSRDICQRGTSLTIQCQVDSQVTMMFWYRQQPGQSLTLIATANQGSEATYESGFVIDKFPISRPNLTFSTLTVSNMSPEDSSIYLCSAATAESNYGYTFGSGTRLTVV.

The V and J genes are TRBV16 and TRBJ1-4, with TRBD1 identical over 9 bases. The CDR3 has 15 residues. CDR1 and CDR2 from the germline V gene are KGHSY and FQNENV. J gave up 8 bases and V 4 bases, and 8 bases lay outside the gene matches. The CDR3 DNA is TGTGCCAGCAGCCTAAGGACAGGGGAGAGGGAAAAACTGTTTTTT. Amino acids: CASSLRTGEREKLFF.

The chain is built from TRBV5-1 and TRBJ1-4; TRBD1 aligns across 9 bases. V lost 4 bases and J lost 5; bases outside the gene matches: 3. Looked up from germline, CDR1 is SGHRS and CDR2 is YFSETQ. The CDR3 extends over 14 amino acids. CDR3 protein: CASSRQGENEKLFF. CDR3 nucleotide sequence: TGCGCCAGCAGCCGACAGGGGGAAAATGAAAAACTGTTTTTT.

The gene calls are TRBV2 and TRBJ2-7, with 10 bases identical to TRBD2. Germline loops: CDR1 SNHLY, CDR2 FYNNEI. V was clipped by 6 bases and J by 6 bases; unmatched bases: 5. The CDR3 consists of 13 residues. In DNA form, the CDR3 reads TGTGCCAGCAGGTCACTAGCGGGGACCGAGCAGTACTTC. This translates into CASRSLAGTEQYF.

This chain links TRBV29-1 with TRBJ1-2; D may be TRBD1 (5 bases). There are 11 residues in the CDR3. Germline CDR1 SQVTM, CDR2 ANQGSEA. V lost 2 bases and J lost 6, with 7 bases in between. The CDR3 sequence is CSVERQNGYTF. The CDR3 region has the DNA TGCAGCGTTGAAAGACAGAATGGCTACACCTTC.

V and J are TRBV7-8 and TRBJ1-1, with D perhaps TRBD1 (6 bases). The germline CDR1 and CDR2 sequences are SGHVS and FQNEAQ. The CDR3 sequence is 16 residues long. Trimming stripped 5 bases from V and 4 bases from J, with 20 bases between. DNA of the CDR3: TGTGCCAGCAGCCGAGGGGGGGGGATTTCGCTCACTGAAGCTTTCTTT. It translates to CASSRGGGISLTEAFF.